The clone carrying this TCR beta chain is medium-sized within its sample. These data originate in a study of T cell repertoires in aging, cancer and after chemotherapy. Multiplex touch-down PCR with TRB-A/B primers amplified rearranged V-D-J TRB sequences. TCRdb re-called the multiplex PCR reads with MiXCR, one entry per CDR3 protein. The table records roughly 2,300 distinct CDR3 sequences, approximately 25% of them present only once. TCR beta rearrangements were amplified from peripheral blood genomic DNA. The CDR3 totals 14 residues. Trimming removed 2 bases at V and 5 bases at J, with 7 bases between. CDR1 is LGHNA and CDR2 is YNFKEQ in the germline V gene.

The sequenced sample was blood. This sequence joins TRBV4-2 and TRBJ1-6, with D unclear. This clonotype originated in a human donor with a solid tumor. The CDR3 DNA reads as TGTGCCAGCAGCCAACGGCAGGATAATTCACCCCTCCACTTT. It translates to CASSQRQDNSPLHF.